Below are 31 T cell receptor beta chains sequenced from a single sample in a study of CD8 T cells in Susac syndrome. Random hexamers were used to reverse transcribe an amount of roughly 0.5 to 1 ug RNA. TCRdb reprocessed the immunoSEQ multiplex PCR reads with MiXCR, giving one entry per CDR3 protein. The sample contains 330,000 or so distinct CDR3 sequences, approximately 85% of which appear only once. Sequenced input: CD8+ T cells from PBMCs. The source of these receptors is a human donor with multiple sclerosis.

The CDR3, as DNA: TGTGCCAGTCAAAAGCGGGGGCACAATGAGCAGTTCTTC. Residues: CASQKRGHNEQFF. The chain employs TRBV6-2 or TRBV6-3 and TRBJ2-1, with 8 bases that match TRBD2. Trimming removed 9 bases from V and 5 bases from J; junction bases left unmatched: 6. CDR1 is MNHEY and CDR2 is SVGEGT in the germline V gene. The CDR3 sequence is 13 residues long.

V is TRBV4-2 and J is TRBJ2-2; a possible D gene is TRBD2 (5 bases). V gave up 0 bases and J gave up 4 bases, with 18 bases separating them. Germline-derived CDR1 and CDR2 are LGHNA and YNFKEQ. This CDR3 comprises 18 residues. CDR3 nucleotide sequence: TGTGCCAGCAGCCAAGAAGGAGGAAACATTTATGGCACCGGGGAGCTGTTTTTT. Residues: CASSQEGGNIYGTGELFF.

The genes are TRBV5-8 and TRBJ2-1; D gene ambiguous. There are 15 residues in the CDR3. V lost 4 bases and J 0 bases, leaving 11 bases between the germline ends. Germline lookup yields CDR1 SGHTS and CDR2 YDEGEE. The DNA of the CDR3 is TGTGCCAGCAGCGTGCTCCTAGTCTCCTACAATGAGCAGTTCTTC. Translating it yields CASSVLLVSYNEQFF.

There are a few counts of this clonotype. This chain joins TRBV11-2 and TRBJ2-7, with 10 bases aligning to TRBD2. Germline V lookup: CDR1 SGHAT, CDR2 FQNNGV. Trimming at V came to 1 base and at J to 1 base, leaving 7 bases not matched to a gene. This CDR3 is built from 17 residues. CDR3 sequence (DNA): TGTGCCAGCAGCTTAGGCCTGGGACTAGCGAATTCCTACGAGCAGTACTTC. Protein: CASSLGLGLANSYEQYF.

This chain connects TRBV30 to TRBJ2-7; a possible D gene is TRBD1 (6 bases). The V end was cut by 6 bases, the J end by 1 base, with 13 bases between. Germline V gene sequence: CDR1 GTSNPN, CDR2 SVGIG (reference sequence). This CDR3 comprises 13 residues. DNA of the CDR3: TGTGCCTGCCAGCGGACAGATTCCTACGAGCAGTACTTC. Translation: CACQRTDSYEQYF.

The rearrangement uses TRBV24-1 and TRBJ2-7; 9 bases agree with TRBD2. The CDR3 has 15 residues. Germline V gene data show CDR1 as KGHDR and CDR2 as SFDVKD. The V and J ends lost 4 bases and 3 bases, in that order; junction bases with no gene match: 6. For the CDR3, the DNA is TGTGCCACCAGTGAGGGGCTAGCGGGAATCTACGAGCAGTACTTC. Encoded protein: CATSEGLAGIYEQYF.

The rearrangement uses TRBV18 and TRBJ1-2; maybe TRBD1 (5 bases). CDR1 and CDR2 from the germline V gene are KGHSH and LQKENI. The CDR3 loop spans 13 amino acids. V lost 6 bases and J 4 bases, leaving 12 bases between the germline ends. The CDR3 DNA reads TGTGCCAGCTCCCGGGGCAGGCGCTATGGCTACACCTTC. Protein product: CASSRGRRYGYTF.

The chain carries TRBV27 and TRBJ2-5; D is ambiguous. The CDR3 has 15 residues. Per germline, CDR1 MNHEY and CDR2 SMNVEV (reference sequence). V lost 5 bases, J lost 5 bases, and 18 bases lay in between. CDR3 amino acids: CASSPGRLGGETQYF. CDR3 nucleotide sequence: TGTGCCAGCAGTCCCGGGCGGCTAGGTGGGGAGACCCAGTACTTC.

This clonotype showed up just once. The rearrangement joins TRBV10-3 to TRBJ2-7, with D perhaps matching TRBD2 (6 bases). Trimming pared 6 bases from V and 1 base from J, leaving 19 bases between. This CDR3 has 16 residues. Germline CDR1 and CDR2: ENHRY and SYGVKD. CDR3 nucleotides: TGTGCCATCAGGGGGACTGGGACCGCCGTGTCCTACGAGCAGTACTTC. Its translation is CAIRGTGTAVSYEQYF.

The rearrangement joins TRBV2 to TRBJ2-2; the D gene could be TRBD1 or TRBD2 (6 bases each). V lost 3 bases to trimming and J lost 2 bases, with 13 bases between them. Germline V gives CDR1 SNHLY, CDR2 FYNNEI. The CDR3 contains 16 residues. The chain's CDR3 is CASSDYGGSNTGELFF. Written as DNA, the CDR3 is TGTGCCAGCAGTGATTACGGGGGCAGTAACACCGGGGAGCTGTTTTTT.

The chain employs TRBV28 and TRBJ2-1; TRBD2 matches 9 bases. The CDR3 is made up of 15 amino acids. CDR1 is MDHEN, CDR2 SYDVKM, per germline. J gave up 8 bases and V 6 bases, and 11 bases lay outside the gene matches. In nucleotides, the CDR3 is TGTGCCAGCAGCCCCTTGGCGGGAGGGCCCCATGAGCAGTTCTTC. Translation: CASSPLAGGPHEQFF.

The rearrangement links TRBV5-6 to TRBJ2-7; D is uncertain. Trimming shortened V by 0 bases and J by 3 bases, and 7 bases separated the two germline ends. CDR3 size: 13 residues. Germline lookup yields CDR1 SGHDT and CDR2 YYEEEE. The CDR3 sequence: CASSLGAFYEQYF. As DNA, the CDR3 is TGTGCCAGCAGCTTGGGAGCCTTCTACGAGCAGTACTTC.

This chain links TRBV5-4 with TRBJ2-7; TRBD2 aligns across 7 bases. Per the germline V gene, CDR1 is SGHNT and CDR2 is YYREEE (reference sequence). V lost 0 bases and J lost 5; bases outside the gene matches: 14. This CDR3 is 17 amino acids long. CDR3 loop: CASSLDDMGGSADEQYF. As DNA, the CDR3 is TGTGCCAGCAGCTTGGACGATATGGGCGGGAGCGCGGACGAGCAGTACTTC.

This chain uses TRBV29-1 with TRBJ2-1, with unresolved D. The CDR3 extends over 13 amino acids. Looked up from germline, CDR1 is SQVTM and CDR2 is ANQGSEA. Trimming removed 4 bases from V and 2 bases from J, with 9 bases in between. The CDR3 DNA reads TGCAGCGTTGGCGAGAGGACCTACAATGAGCAGTTCTTC. This translates into CSVGERTYNEQFF.

This chain joins TRBV27 and TRBJ1-5, with D possibly TRBD1 on 6 matching bases. The CDR3 is 11 residues long. Germline values: CDR1 MNHEY, CDR2 SMNVEV (reference sequence). V was trimmed by 9 bases and J by 4 bases, leaving 7 bases between them. As DNA, the CDR3 is TGTGCCAGTGGACAGAATCAGCCCCAGCATTTT. It is translated as CASGQNQPQHF.

This clonotype appeared a single time. This chain joins TRBV19 and TRBJ2-3; no clear D gene. The CDR3 covers 15 residues. With 3 bases removed from V and 6 bases from J, the gap between germline ends came to 16 bases. Germline CDR1 is LNHDA and CDR2 is SQIVND (reference sequence). The CDR3 DNA follows: TGTGCCAGTAGTATCCGGCCGACATCGGCTGATACGCAGTATTTT. Translated, it gives CASSIRPTSADTQYF.

The rearrangement joins TRBV4-3 to TRBJ1-2, with D possibly being TRBD1 (6 bases). V lost 7 bases to trimming and J lost 0 bases, with 9 bases between them. CDR1 and CDR2 (germline): LGHNA, YSLEER. The CDR3 length is 13 residues. The CDR3 sequence: CASKRGANYGYTF. The CDR3 DNA sequence: TGCGCCAGCAAAAGGGGGGCTAACTATGGCTACACCTTC.

The chain uses TRBV10-3 and TRBJ2-7; 11 nucleotides agree with TRBD2. CDR3 length equals 16 residues. The germline CDR1 and CDR2 sequences are ENHRY and SYGVKD. After removal of 4 bases from V and 6 bases from J, the junction contained 11 bases not matched to a gene. The CDR3 here is CAISGSTSGSGCEQYF. The CDR3 DNA reads as TGTGCCATCAGTGGATCAACTAGCGGGAGTGGGTGCGAGCAGTACTTC.

CDR3 DNA sequence: TGTGCCAGCACTCCGAGGTCTAGCGGAAGAGAGACCCAGTACTTC. The encoded protein is CASTPRSSGRETQYF. The chain links TRBV3-1 to TRBJ2-5; 7 bases line up with TRBD2. With 7 bases clipped from V and 4 bases from J, the junction kept 12 bases outside the gene matches. The germline gives CDR1 LGHDT, CDR2 YNNKEL (reference sequence). This CDR3 contains 15 residues.

This clonotype was observed once. V gene TRBV27 combines with J gene TRBJ2-1; weak D call: TRBD1 (5 bases). V lost 10 bases to trimming and J lost 6 bases, with 10 bases between them. Germline CDR1 reads MNHEY; CDR2 reads SMNVEV (reference sequence). CDR3 length: 11 amino acids. As DNA, the CDR3 is TGTGCCACAGGGTCGGGCAATGAGCAGTTCTTC. Protein sequence: CATGSGNEQFF.

The chain links TRBV5-6 to TRBJ2-3; tentatively, D is TRBD1 or TRBD2 (6 bases each). Trimming left V 5 bases short and J 9 bases short, with 19 bases between. The length of the CDR3 is 14 residues. CDR1 SGHDT and CDR2 YYEEEE come from the germline V gene. As DNA, the CDR3 is TGTGCCAGCAGTTCCGGGGGCCTCCCCGGGACGCAGTATTTT. This codes for CASSSGGLPGTQYF.

The V and J genes are TRBV5-4 and TRBJ2-2; 11 bases are shared with TRBD2. The junction had 3 bases not matched to a gene; V was cut back by 4 bases and J by 1 base. This CDR3 comprises 16 residues. The V gene's germline CDR1 is SGHNT and CDR2 YYREEE (reference sequence). The CDR3 DNA sequence: TGTGCCAGCAGCACCACTAGCGGGAGGAACACCGGGGAGCTGTTTTTT. Protein sequence: CASSTTSGRNTGELFF.

The chain's CDR3 is CASSYLTQETQYF. CDR3 nucleotide sequence: TGTGCCAGCAGTTACTTGACGCAAGAGACCCAGTACTTC. This chain uses TRBV6-2 or TRBV6-3 with TRBJ2-5, with D unresolved. The V end was cut by 1 base, the J end by 2 bases, with 5 bases between. Germline CDR1 MNHEY, CDR2 SVGEGT. This CDR3 is 13 amino acids long.

V usage is TRBV7-9 and J usage is TRBJ1-2; 7 bases align to TRBD1. V lost 5 bases, J lost 2 bases, and 8 bases stayed unmatched. The CDR3 has 15 residues. Germline V gene data show CDR1 as SEHNR and CDR2 as FQNEAQ (reference sequence). The CDR3 spells CASSGTGTVNYGYTF. In DNA, the CDR3 is TGTGCCAGCAGCGGGACCGGGACAGTCAACTATGGCTACACCTTC. Full variable domain (outside the CDR3, taken from reference TRBV7-9 and TRBJ1-2): DTGVSQNPRHKITKRGQNVTFRCDPISEHNRLYWYRQTLGQGPEFLTYFQNEAQLEKSRLLSDRFSAERPKGSFSTLEIQRTEQGDSAMYLCASSGTGTVNYGYTFGSGTRLTVV.

The V gene is TRBV7-2, the J gene TRBJ2-3; D assignment may be TRBD1 or TRBD2 (5 bases each). Trimming stripped 4 bases from V and 2 bases from J, with 10 bases between. In germline, CDR1 is SGHTA, CDR2 FQGNSA. There are 14 residues in the CDR3. Written as DNA, the CDR3 is TGTGCCAGCAGCTCAGTCGGGGCCACAGATACGCAGTATTTT. The encoded protein is CASSSVGATDTQYF.

The V call is TRBV6-5, the J call TRBJ2-1; D is possibly TRBD2 (5 bases). The CDR3 length is 13 residues. CDR1 and CDR2 (germline): MNHEY, SVGAGI. The germline V and J ends were trimmed by 5 bases and 7 bases, with 12 bases remaining between them. The CDR3 region is CASSLGLLNEQFF. CDR3 nucleotides: TGTGCCAGCAGTCTCGGACTCTTGAATGAGCAGTTCTTC.

The genes are TRBV12-3 or TRBV12-4 and TRBJ1-2; a possible D gene is TRBD1 (6 bases). V dropped 5 bases and J dropped 6 bases, with 19 bases sitting between them. The CDR3 contains 15 residues. CDR3 amino acids: CASSIIDRRLNGYTF. For the CDR3, the DNA is TGTGCCAGCAGTATTATTGACAGGAGGTTAAATGGCTACACCTTC.

The chain recombines TRBV12-3 or TRBV12-4 with TRBJ1-2; TRBD1 matches at 7 bases. V lost 3 bases, J lost 4 bases, and 11 bases stayed unmatched. This CDR3 comprises 16 residues. CDR3 sequence: CASSFLGRGSSYGYTF. DNA of the CDR3: TGTGCCAGCAGTTTTTTGGGCAGGGGGTCTTCCTATGGCTACACCTTC.

The CDR3 sequence is CASSARTSGTEYEQYF. CDR3 bases: TGTGCCAGCAGCGCTCGGACTAGCGGGACCGAGTACGAGCAGTACTTC. This chain connects TRBV9 to TRBJ2-7; 12 bases match TRBD2. Germline V gene sequence: CDR1 SGDLS, CDR2 YYNGEE. This CDR3 contains 16 residues. The V gene end was trimmed by 3 bases and the J gene end by 4 bases; junction bases not matched to a gene: 8.

This rearrangement joins TRBV20-1 to TRBJ1-5; D ambiguous. V gave up 1 base and J gave up 0 bases, with 10 bases separating them. The germline CDR1 and CDR2 sequences are DFQATT and SNEGSKA (reference sequence). The CDR3 spans 15 residues. The CDR3 sequence: CSARAELYSNQPQHF. The DNA for the CDR3 is TGCAGTGCTAGAGCCGAACTATATAGCAATCAGCCCCAGCATTTT.

The genes are TRBV28 and TRBJ1-5; 8 nucleotides line up with TRBD1. V dropped 3 bases and J dropped 7; count of bases not matched to a gene: 11. Germline assignment: CDR1 MDHEN and CDR2 SYDVKM. The CDR3 runs 16 residues. The CDR3 protein is CASSFMGQVEQQPQHF. In nucleotides, the CDR3 is TGTGCCAGCAGTTTCATGGGACAGGTTGAACAGCAGCCCCAGCATTTT. The variable domain in full, completed from reference TRBV28 and TRBJ1-5, reads DVKVTQSSRYLVKRTGEKVFLECVQDMDHENMFWYRQDPGLGLRLIYFSYDVKMKEKGDIPEGYSVSREKKERFSLILESASTNQTSMYLCASSFMGQVEQQPQHFGDGTRLSIL.